A single sample is the source of the 26 T cell receptor beta chains below, sequenced in a study of shared clonotypes between healthy human individuals. CD45RO-negative, CCR7-selected cells formed the naive CD8 fraction, which excluded terminally differentiated effector memory CD45RA+ cells. TCRdb's copy holds only in-frame clones and misses some; the assay was immunoSEQ multiplex PCR. The sample gives roughly 590,000 clones, nearly 97% of which show up once; 0.095% to 0.12% is in the top ten. Sequencing used naive CD8+ T cells sorted from blood. These TCRs come from a woman aged 25 to 45 in good health.

The chain recombines TRBV7-9 with TRBJ2-7; D is undetermined. Deletions cut 5 bases from V and 6 bases from J, with 5 bases between. The CDR3 is 10 amino acids. Germline-derived CDR1 and CDR2 are SEHNR and FQNEAQ (reference sequence). CDR3 in amino acids: CASSGVEQYF. The DNA of the CDR3 is TGTGCCAGCAGCGGGGTCGAGCAGTACTTC.

This clone was detected only once. The chain carries TRBV27 and TRBJ2-1; 9 nucleotides line up with TRBD2. Per the germline V gene, CDR1 is MNHEY and CDR2 is SMNVEV (reference sequence). The junction had 4 bases not matched to a gene; V was cut back by 5 bases and J by 2 bases. The CDR3 contains 15 residues. Written as DNA, the CDR3 is TGTGCCAGCAGTGTGACTAGCGGACCCTACAATGAGCAGTTCTTC. Translated: CASSVTSGPYNEQFF.

The chain joins TRBV28 to TRBJ1-5; D not certain. The germline CDR1 and CDR2 sequences are MDHEN and SYDVKM. The CDR3 spans 13 residues. Trimming removed 4 bases from V and 2 bases from J, with 6 bases in between. The CDR3 loop reads CASSSGGNQPQHF. CDR3 DNA: TGTGCCAGCAGTTCTGGGGGCAATCAGCCCCAGCATTTT. The full variable domain, with the rest looked up from reference TRBV28 and TRBJ1-5, is DVKVTQSSRYLVKRTGEKVFLECVQDMDHENMFWYRQDPGLGLRLIYFSYDVKMKEKGDIPEGYSVSREKKERFSLILESASTNQTSMYLCASSSGGNQPQHFGDGTRLSIL.

The sample holds one count of this clone. The chain is built from TRBV5-6 and TRBJ2-5; 8 bases align to TRBD2. Germline V gene sequence: CDR1 SGHDT, CDR2 YYEEEE. This CDR3 region has 17 residues. V lost 4 bases, J lost 4 bases, and 15 bases stayed unmatched. CDR3 nucleotide sequence: TGTGCCAGCAGCCGCGGGATGGTAGCGGGATCACGAGAGACCCAGTACTTC. Amino acid sequence: CASSRGMVAGSRETQYF.

This chain links TRBV6-1 with TRBJ2-7, with D hard to call. CDR3 length: 14 amino acids. CDR1 MNHNS and CDR2 SASEGT come from the germline V gene. V lost 9 bases and J lost 3, with 18 bases in between. This chain's CDR3 is CASKSSLRVYEQYF. The DNA for the CDR3 is TGTGCCAGTAAATCATCCCTTAGAGTCTACGAGCAGTACTTC.

V gene TRBV5-6 combines with J gene TRBJ2-1; 9 bases map to TRBD1. Germline CDR1 is SGHDT and CDR2 is YYEEEE. The CDR3 loop spans 15 amino acids. The junction had 7 bases not matched to a gene; V was cut back by 4 bases and J by 5 bases. CDR3 in DNA: TGTGCCAGCAGCCCGTTGGGACAGGGTCACAATGAGCAGTTCTTC. The encoded protein is CASSPLGQGHNEQFF.

This chain uses TRBV29-1 with TRBJ2-2; D gene uncertain. The germline V and J ends were trimmed by 5 bases and 1 base, with 8 bases remaining between them. The CDR3 is 13 residues long. Germline-derived CDR1 and CDR2 are SQVTM and ANQGSEA. CDR3 coding DNA: TGCAGCGTTTGGCGGCAGAACACCGGGGAGCTGTTTTTT. The encoded protein is CSVWRQNTGELFF.

Turning to this clone: This sample includes further DNA sequences coding for the same CDR3. This sequence joins TRBV5-6 and TRBJ2-1; D uncertain. In germline, CDR1 is SGHDT, CDR2 YYEEEE. The V gene lost 0 bases and the J gene lost 6 bases, with 4 bases spanning the gap. The CDR3 extends over 12 amino acids. CDR3 sequence (DNA): TGTGCCAGCAGCTTGGACGGCAATGAGCAGTTCTTC. It codes for CASSLDGNEQFF.

This rearrangement joins TRBV5-1 to TRBJ1-1; 7 positions agree with TRBD1. The CDR3 is 15 residues long. V was pared by 0 bases and J by 7 bases, with 9 bases of the junction left unmatched. The germline V gene has CDR1 SGHRS and CDR2 YFSETQ. The CDR3 region is CASSLAVGQTIEAFF. The CDR3 region has the DNA TGCGCCAGCAGCTTGGCCGTGGGACAGACGATTGAAGCTTTCTTT.

In its sample, this clone was seen a few times. Other DNA sequences in this sample translate to the same CDR3. V gene TRBV27 combines with J gene TRBJ1-1; TRBD1 is a possible D gene (5 bases). The germline gives CDR1 MNHEY, CDR2 SMNVEV (reference sequence). V lost 3 bases and J lost 2, with 10 bases in between. CDR3 length: 14 residues. CDR3 loop: CASSLSGGNTEAFF. In DNA, the CDR3 is TGTGCCAGCAGTTTGTCGGGGGGTAACACTGAAGCTTTCTTT.

This chain joins TRBV25-1 and TRBJ2-5; D call uncertain. The better agreement between TRBJ2-7 and the DNA end casts doubt on the J call. Germline assignment: CDR1 MGHDK and CDR2 SYGVNS. The CDR3 totals 13 residues. CDR3 nucleotide sequence: TGTGCCAGCAGTGAATTTGGTAGCTACGAGCAGTACTTC. This sequence encodes CASSEFGSYEQYF.

The chain is built from TRBV5-4 and TRBJ2-3; D uncertain. CDR3 length: 12 amino acids. Germline V lookup: CDR1 SGHNT, CDR2 YYREEE (reference sequence). The V end was cut by 0 bases, the J end by 5 bases, with 4 bases between. The DNA for the CDR3 is TGTGCCAGCAGCTTGGCAGGAGATACGCAGTATTTT. Its translation: CASSLAGDTQYF. The whole variable domain, filled in from reference TRBV5-4 and TRBJ2-3, reads ETGVTQSPTHLIKTRGQQVTLRCSSQSGHNTVSWYQQALGQGPQFIFQYYREEENGRGNFPPRFSGLQFPNYSSELNVNALELDDSALYLCASSLAGDTQYFGPGTRLTVL.

The chain couples TRBV7-8 to TRBJ2-5; TRBD2 matches 14 bases. The J call may not be correct, given that the DNA end is closer to TRBJ2-7. The germline V gene has CDR1 SGHVS and CDR2 FQNEAQ. CDR3 length: 13 residues. The DNA for the CDR3 is TGTGCCAGCAGAGGGACTAGCGGGAGCGAGCAGTACTTC. The encoded protein is CASRGTSGSEQYF.

This clone was seen once. This sequence joins TRBV27 and TRBJ2-5; no reliable D call. This CDR3 region has 15 residues. Trimming removed 2 bases at V and 2 bases at J, with 12 bases between. Germline CDR1 and CDR2: MNHEY and SMNVEV (reference sequence). The CDR3 DNA reads TGTGCCAGCAGTTTACTGCTTTCCGTACAAGAGACCCAGTACTTC. It is translated as CASSLLLSVQETQYF.

V is TRBV2 and J is TRBJ1-4, with unresolved D. The CDR3 contains 19 residues. Trimming shortened V by 6 bases and J by 8 bases, and 31 bases separated the two germline ends. Looked up from germline, CDR1 is SNHLY and CDR2 is FYNNEI. The CDR3, as DNA: TGTGCCAGCAGGAATCCCGGGATGGGGAACCTTAATGAATTGGAAAAACTGTTTTTT. This gives the protein CASRNPGMGNLNELEKLFF. Full variable domain (missing parts from reference TRBV2 and TRBJ1-4): EPEVTQTPSHQVTQMGQEVILRCVPISNHLYFYWYRQILGQKVEFLVSFYNNEISEKSEIFDDQFSVERPDGSNFTLKIRSTKLEDSAMYFCASRNPGMGNLNELEKLFFGSGTQLSVL.

The V gene is TRBV28, the J gene TRBJ2-5; 10 bases fit TRBD2. Per the germline V gene, CDR1 is MDHEN and CDR2 is SYDVKM. The junction had 4 bases not matched to a gene; V was cut back by 3 bases and J by 3 bases. This CDR3 is built from 15 residues. The CDR3 DNA sequence: TGTGCCAGCAGTTTCTCCGGACTAGCGGAAGAGACCCAGTACTTC. It yields the protein CASSFSGLAEETQYF.

The chain carries TRBV4-1 and TRBJ2-2; 7 positions agree with TRBD1. CDR1 and CDR2 (germline): MGHRA, YSYEKL. With 4 bases clipped from V and 4 bases from J, the junction kept 9 bases outside the gene matches. CDR3 length: 16 amino acids. DNA for the CDR3: TGCGCCAGCAGCCCAAGACAGGGCGGTAGCACCGGGGAGCTGTTTTTT. Encoded protein: CASSPRQGGSTGELFF.

The chain has TRBV25-1 and TRBJ2-5, with 9 bases identical to TRBD2. The CDR3 has 16 amino acids. Germline assignment: CDR1 MGHDK and CDR2 SYGVNS. Trimming removed 2 bases from V and 7 bases from J; junction bases left unmatched: 11. The CDR3 DNA is TGTGCCAGCAGTGAACCTAGCGGGATTCGGGGAGGGACCCAGTACTTC. It is translated as CASSEPSGIRGGTQYF.

V is TRBV10-2 and J is TRBJ2-1, with TRBD2 matching over 11 bases. CDR3 length: 13 residues. Losses at the gene ends were 6 bases for V and 5 bases for J; bases not matched to a gene: 0. Germline V gene sequence: CDR1 WSHSY, CDR2 SAAADI. CDR3: CASRGLADNEQFF. CDR3 bases: TGCGCCAGCAGGGGACTAGCGGACAATGAGCAGTTCTTC.

Points on this clone: One end of the junction fails to match germline, which may point to a read error. The chain couples TRBV19 to TRBJ2-6; possible D gene TRBD1, 5 bases. Germline CDR1 reads LNHDA; CDR2 reads SQIVND (reference sequence). The CDR3 is 13 amino acids. The CDR3 nucleotides read TGTGCCAGTATCGACACTGGGGCCAACGCCCTGACTTTC. Its protein is CASIDTGANALTF.

This sequence joins TRBV7-9 and TRBJ2-5; 12 bases match TRBD2. After removal of 1 base from V and 4 bases from J, the junction contained 1 base not matched to a gene. Germline V gives CDR1 SEHNR, CDR2 FQNEAQ (reference sequence). There are 15 residues in the CDR3. This CDR3 is CASSLGLAGVETQYF. The DNA for the CDR3 is TGTGCCAGCAGCTTAGGACTAGCGGGAGTAGAGACCCAGTACTTC.

This clone was detected once. The rearrangement uses TRBV4-1 and TRBJ2-7; 7 bases fit TRBD1. This CDR3 has 12 residues. CDR1 and CDR2 (germline): MGHRA, YSYEKL. V gave up 5 bases and J gave up 2 bases; unmatched junction bases: 0. The CDR3 region is CASSGTAYEQYF. CDR3 in DNA: TGCGCCAGCAGCGGGACAGCCTACGAGCAGTACTTC.

The CDR3 here is CASSFVGGPYEQYF. The CDR3 DNA follows: TGTGCCAGCAGTTTCGTGGGAGGGCCCTACGAGCAGTACTTC. This chain links TRBV28 with TRBJ2-7; 7 bases agree with TRBD2. The length of the CDR3 is 14 residues. V was clipped by 3 bases and J by 2 bases; unmatched bases: 4. From germline, CDR1 is MDHEN and CDR2 SYDVKM.

The J gene is TRBJ2-3, the V gene TRBV27, with D possibly TRBD2 on 5 matching bases. Deletions cut 6 bases from V and 1 base from J, with 14 bases between. CDR1 and CDR2 (germline): MNHEY, SMNVEV (reference sequence). This CDR3 is built from 15 residues. The CDR3 bases are TGTGCCAGCAGAGGACTCAACTGGGGCACAGATACGCAGTATTTT. Residues: CASRGLNWGTDTQYF.

The chain links TRBV21-1 to TRBJ2-5; whether TRBD1, the table's D call, matches the DNA was not checked. TRBV21-1 constitutes a pseudogene. The CDR3 has 19 amino acids. CDR3 nucleotides: TGTGCCAGCAGCAAACTGTGGACAGGGGGGAGGCTAGCGAGGGAGACCCAGTACTTC. Translated: CASSKLWTGGRLARETQYF.

CDR3 protein: CASSKDLGSNQPQHF. The CDR3 coding sequence is TGTGCCAGCAGTAAGGACCTTGGTAGCAATCAGCCCCAGCATTTT. The V and J genes are TRBV2 and TRBJ1-5; no clear D. V lost 5 bases and J lost 0, with 11 bases in between. The CDR3 loop spans 15 amino acids. Germline loops: CDR1 SNHLY, CDR2 FYNNEI.